This T cell receptor beta chain was retrieved from a study of cytomegalovirus exposure and HLA in healthy donors. Whole-study findings and limits: Per published reports, the classifier diagnosed cytomegalovirus status with high specificity and sensitivity. In vitro data verified a few CMV-associated chains as specific for CMV antigens.

About this clone itself: Its antigen is not known.

Measured with immunoSEQ multiplex PCR; TCRdb has only the in-frame clones, and not every one. The sample includes some 170,000 clones, 85% to 90% of them seen just once. In germline, CDR1 is SGHRS, CDR2 YFSETQ. With 3 bases clipped from V and 4 bases from J, the junction kept 10 bases outside the gene matches. The CDR3 sequence is 17 residues long. The sample taken for sequencing was PBMCs. V is TRBV5-1 and J is TRBJ2-3; 11 nucleotides align to TRBD2. The receptor was derived from a woman aged 25 to 45 in good health and CMV-seronegative. CDR3 coding DNA: TGCGCCAGCAGCTCTAGCGGGGGGAAACAGCGGGCAGATACGCAGTATTTT. It codes for CASSSSGGKQRADTQYF.